Listed below are T cell receptor beta chains from one sample, sequenced in a study of beta chain features in type 1 diabetes. Some clones are missing from TCRdb's copy, which holds only in-frame ones; the method was immunoSEQ multiplex PCR. The sample has about 900,000 clones; roughly 16% are singletons. Sequencing was done on a sample of naive CD4+ T cells from blood. The receptors here all came from a woman aged 18-35 years in good health. CDR3s include the opening cysteine and the closing phenylalanine or tryptophan. A D gene is named only where the DNA matches it firmly. The listing skips clone size in some rows; elsewhere it reads once, few, many or a size class.

v_gene	d_gene	j_gene	abundance	CDR3nt	CDR3aa
TRBV4-2	.	TRBJ2-1	few	TGTGCCAGCAGCCACAGACCCCCAGGGATCCACAATGAGCAGTTCTTC	CASSHRPPGIHNEQFF
TRBV2	.	TRBJ2-2	.	TGTGCCAGCGTCCAGGGAGGCACCGGGGAGCTGTTTTTT	CASVQGGTGELFF
TRBV6-6	TRBD2	TRBJ2-1	.	TGTGCCAGCAGTTCTCTACTAGCGGAACACTACAATGAGCAGTTCTTC	CASSSLLAEHYNEQFF
TRBV27	.	TRBJ1-2	.	TGTGCCAGCAGCTTGGCAGGAGGGCTCAACAGGGTCGGGGAGGTCTATGGCTACACCTTC	CASSLAGGLNRVGEVYGYTF
TRBV10-3	.	TRBJ2-7	few	TGTGCCACCGCGAAGACAGGAGGGTACGAGCAGTACTTC	CATAKTGGYEQYF
TRBV10-3	TRBD2	TRBJ2-7	.	TGTGCCACCGCGCCTTCGGGGCTAGCGGGTATCTCCTACGAGCAGTACTTC	CATAPSGLAGISYEQYF
TRBV29-1	TRBD1	TRBJ1-2	.	TGCAGCATCACAGGGGGTTATGGCTACACCTTC	CSITGGYGYTF
TRBV7-6	TRBD2	TRBJ2-7	.	TGTGCCAGCAGCCGGGGGGTAACTAGTTCGGGCGAGCAGTACTTC	CASSRGVTSSGEQYF
TRBV11-1	.	TRBJ2-7	few	TGTGCCAGCAGCCGTCGGACAGAGGGCCACGAGCAGTACTTC	CASSRRTEGHEQYF
TRBV7-3	.	TRBJ2-1	.	TGTGCCAGCAGTCCCTACGGCAGATACAATGAGCAGTTCTTC	CASSPYGRYNEQFF
TRBV7-3	TRBD1	TRBJ2-1	few	TGTGCCAGCAGCTTCGAACAGGGGAATGAGCAGTTCTTC	CASSFEQGNEQFF
TRBV7-2	.	TRBJ2-2	.	TGTGCCAGCAGCCCCGTGGCGGGGAACACCGGGGAGCTGTTTTTT	CASSPVAGNTGELFF
TRBV9	.	TRBJ1-1	.	TGTGCCAGCAGCGCCCGTCTGATTGGAACTGAAGCTTTCTTT	CASSARLIGTEAFF
TRBV7-2	.	TRBJ2-2	few	TGTGCCAGCAGCTTTGGACCTACCGGGGAGCTGTTTTTT	CASSFGPTGELFF
TRBV11-2	.	TRBJ2-3	few	TGTGCCAGCAGCCCCTGGAGCGGAGGGATAGCAGATACGCAGTATTTT	CASSPWSGGIADTQYF
TRBV2	.	TRBJ1-2	.	TGTGCCAGCAGTGATGGGTTTGGCTACACCTTC	CASSDGFGYTF
TRBV7-9	TRBD2	TRBJ2-2	.	TGTGCCAGCAGCTTACCGGGACTAGCGGGAGTGCCCGGGGAGCTGTTTTTT	CASSLPGLAGVPGELFF
TRBV7-9	TRBD1	TRBJ1-1	once	TGTGCCAGCAGCTACCGGGACAGGGAGAACACTGAAGCTTTCTTT	CASSYRDRENTEAFF
TRBV7-3	.	TRBJ2-5	.	TGTGCCAGCAGCTTACGGGGCGGGTACCAAGAGACCCAGTACTTC	CASSLRGGYQETQYF
TRBV9	TRBD1	TRBJ1-1	.	TGTGCCAGCAGCGTCGACAGGGTTACTGAAGCTTTCTTT	CASSVDRVTEAFF
TRBV11-2	.	TRBJ1-1	few	TGTGCCAGCAGCTTTCGGAAGAACACTGAAGCTTTCTTT	CASSFRKNTEAFF
TRBV10-3	.	TRBJ1-2	.	TGTGCCATCAGTGAGTCGCAGGAACAGGGCTACACCTTC	CAISESQEQGYTF
TRBV27	.	TRBJ2-4	.	TGTGCCAGCAGTTTGACCCCTATAGCCAAAAACATTCAGTACTTC	CASSLTPIAKNIQYF
TRBV7-9	.	TRBJ1-2	.	TGTGCCAGCAGCCTCGACAGCTCTAACTATGGCTACACCTTC	CASSLDSSNYGYTF
TRBV9	TRBD2	TRBJ2-2	.	TGTGCCAGCAGCGCGATACCCCTAGCGGATAACACCGGGGAGCTGTTTTTT	CASSAIPLADNTGELFF
TRBV6-1	.	TRBJ1-2	few	TGTGCCAGCAGCCGTCAGGAATATGGCTATGGCTACACCTTC	CASSRQEYGYGYTF
TRBV11-3	.	TRBJ2-2	few	TGTGCCAGCAGCTTAGCCCCAGGGCTTGGCGGGGAGCTGTTTTTT	CASSLAPGLGGELFF
TRBV11-2	TRBD2	TRBJ2-5	few	TGTGCCAGCAGCTTACTAGCGGGAGAAGAGACCCAGTACTTC	CASSLLAGEETQYF
TRBV20-1	.	TRBJ1-2	.	TGCAGTGCAACAGGGCCCTATGGCTACACCTTC	CSATGPYGYTF
TRBV18	.	TRBJ2-3	.	TGTGCCAGCTCACCGGGCGGGACAGCAAGCACAGATACGCAGTATTTT	CASSPGGTASTDTQYF
TRBV7-9	.	TRBJ2-1	few	TGTGCCAGCAGCTTAGGTCGTCTAGCTCTCACCTACAATGAGCAGTTCTTC	CASSLGRLALTYNEQFF
TRBV28	TRBD1	TRBJ1-4	few	TGTGCCACCAGGACTCCGCATTACAGGGGCCAGGAACTGTTTTTT	CATRTPHYRGQELFF
TRBV5-6	.	TRBJ2-7	few	TGTGCCAGCCGAAACAGGGACCGCTACGAGCAGTACTTC	CASRNRDRYEQYF
TRBV18	.	TRBJ1-2	few	TGTGCCAGCTCACCAGCTCGAGCTTATGAGTCAGGCTACACCTTC	CASSPARAYESGYTF
TRBV28	TRBD1	TRBJ2-5	.	TGTGCCAGCACCCTCCTGGGACAGGGCGAAGAGACCCAGTACTTC	CASTLLGQGEETQYF
TRBV5-1	TRBD2	TRBJ2-1	.	TGCGCCAGCAGCTGGGGGACTAGCGGGAGCTACAATGAGCAGTTCTTC	CASSWGTSGSYNEQFF
TRBV7-9	TRBD2	TRBJ2-3	few	TGTGCCAGCAAAGGCCGGGAGGTACAAGATACGCAGTATTTT	CASKGREVQDTQYF
TRBV5-1	TRBD2	TRBJ2-1	.	TGCGCCAGCAGCTCACTAGCGGGACTCAATGAGCAGTTCTTC	CASSSLAGLNEQFF
TRBV5-1	TRBD2	TRBJ2-2	few	TGCGCCAGCAGCCTGACTAGCGGGGCGAACACCGGGGAGCTGTTTTTT	CASSLTSGANTGELFF
TRBV27	.	TRBJ1-5	few	TGTGCCAGCAGTTCTCGGACGGGAGATCAGCCCCAGCATTTT	CASSSRTGDQPQHF
TRBV11-2	.	TRBJ2-7	few	TGTGCCAGCAGCTTCCCCCCTGCCGGGACGGCGAGCTCCTACGAGCAGTACTTC	CASSFPPAGTASSYEQYF